The clone carrying this TCR beta chain was observed once. Its specificity is unknown. Germline assignment: CDR1 KGHSH and CDR2 LQKENI. The CDR3 covers 16 residues. V shed 3 bases and J shed 1 base, with 13 bases lying between them. These data originate in a study of OX40 agonist ivuxolimab in advanced cancers. Overall study results and limits: Low normalized T-cell clonal expansion also characterized some of the nonresponders.

The table came from immunoSEQ multiplex PCR; TCRdb's copy has only in-frame clones and leaves some out. The sample carries tens of thousands of clones, about four fifths recorded once. The clonotype was recovered from an adult with an advanced solid tumor such as melanoma, head and neck, liver or kidney cancer. V and J are TRBV18 and TRBJ1-3, with D maybe TRBD1 (6 bases). The material sequenced was CD4+ or CD8+ T cells sorted from blood, taken in a trial of the OX40 agonist ivuxolimab. DNA of the CDR3: TGTGCCAGCTCACCCCCTCTGGGGACATCTGGAAACACCATATATTTT. Residues: CASSPPLGTSGNTIYF.